This TCR beta chain comes out of a study of T cell responses to AZD1222 COVID-19 vaccine. TCRdb keeps only in-frame clones here, not all; method: immunoSEQ multiplex PCR. The data hold around 130,000 clones, with about 85% observed a single time. The germline V gene encodes CDR1 SGHNT and CDR2 YENEEA. V dropped 4 bases and J dropped 0; count of bases not matched to a gene: 5. This CDR3 contains 15 residues. Researchers grouped second doses given at about 4 or about 12 weeks into one pool. The specimen comprised peripheral blood, sampled 28 days after the second AZD1222 dose. The origin of this receptor is an adult who received the AZD1222 COVID-19 vaccine. This chain uses TRBV11-3 with TRBJ1-1, with 7 bases that match TRBD1. The CDR3 DNA sequence: TGTGCCAGCAGCTCCCGACAGGGAATGAACACTGAAGCTTTCTTT. Translated, it gives CASSSRQGMNTEAFF.